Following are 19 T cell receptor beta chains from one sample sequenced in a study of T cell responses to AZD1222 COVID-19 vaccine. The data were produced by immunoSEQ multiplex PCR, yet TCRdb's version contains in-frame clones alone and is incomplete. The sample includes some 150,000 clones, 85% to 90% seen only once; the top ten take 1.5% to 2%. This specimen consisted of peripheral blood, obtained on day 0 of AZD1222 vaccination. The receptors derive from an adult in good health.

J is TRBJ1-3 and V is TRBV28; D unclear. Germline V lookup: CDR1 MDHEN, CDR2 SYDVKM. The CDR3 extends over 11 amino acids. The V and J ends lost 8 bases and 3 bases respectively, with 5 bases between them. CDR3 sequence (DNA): TGTGCCAGCTACCGTGGAAACACCATATATTTT. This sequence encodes CASYRGNTIYF.

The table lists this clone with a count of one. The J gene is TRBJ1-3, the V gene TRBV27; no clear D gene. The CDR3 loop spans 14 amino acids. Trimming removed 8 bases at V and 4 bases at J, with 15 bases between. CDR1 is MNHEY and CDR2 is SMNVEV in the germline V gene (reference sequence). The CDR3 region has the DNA TGTGCCAGCCCCATCCCCCCGGGAGGAAACACCATATATTTT. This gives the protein CASPIPPGGNTIYF.

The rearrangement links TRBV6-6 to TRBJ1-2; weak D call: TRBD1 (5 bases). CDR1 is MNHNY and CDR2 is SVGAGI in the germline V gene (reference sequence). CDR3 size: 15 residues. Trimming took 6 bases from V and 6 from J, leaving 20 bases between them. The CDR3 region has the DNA TGTGCCAGCAGACCGCCGGGACGGAAAGGGAATGGCTACACCTTC. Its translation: CASRPPGRKGNGYTF.

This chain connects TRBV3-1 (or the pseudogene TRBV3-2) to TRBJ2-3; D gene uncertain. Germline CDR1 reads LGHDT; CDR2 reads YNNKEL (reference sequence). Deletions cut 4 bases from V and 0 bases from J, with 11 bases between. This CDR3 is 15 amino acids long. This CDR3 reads CASSLTWSSTDTQYF. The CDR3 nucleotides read TGTGCCAGCAGCCTCACGTGGAGTAGCACAGATACGCAGTATTTT.

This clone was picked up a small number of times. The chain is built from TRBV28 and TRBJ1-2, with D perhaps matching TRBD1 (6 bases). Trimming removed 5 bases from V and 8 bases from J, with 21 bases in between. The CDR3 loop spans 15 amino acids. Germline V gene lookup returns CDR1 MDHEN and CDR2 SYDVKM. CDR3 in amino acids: CASSRSSTGKVGYTF. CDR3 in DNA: TGTGCCAGCAGTCGATCCTCTACAGGGAAGGTCGGCTACACCTTC.

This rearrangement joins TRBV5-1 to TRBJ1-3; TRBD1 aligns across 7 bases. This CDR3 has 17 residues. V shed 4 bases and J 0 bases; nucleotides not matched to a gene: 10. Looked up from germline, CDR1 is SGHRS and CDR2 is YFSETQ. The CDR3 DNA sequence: TGCGCCAGCAGCCTGGGGGGACAGAGCAGCTCTGGAAACACCATATATTTT. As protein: CASSLGGQSSSGNTIYF.

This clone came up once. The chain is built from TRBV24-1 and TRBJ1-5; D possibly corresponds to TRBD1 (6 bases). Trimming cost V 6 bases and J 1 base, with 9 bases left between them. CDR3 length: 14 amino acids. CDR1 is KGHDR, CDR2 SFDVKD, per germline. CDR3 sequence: CATSRGESNQPQHF. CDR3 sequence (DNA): TGTGCCACCAGTAGGGGGGAGAGCAATCAGCCCCAGCATTTT.

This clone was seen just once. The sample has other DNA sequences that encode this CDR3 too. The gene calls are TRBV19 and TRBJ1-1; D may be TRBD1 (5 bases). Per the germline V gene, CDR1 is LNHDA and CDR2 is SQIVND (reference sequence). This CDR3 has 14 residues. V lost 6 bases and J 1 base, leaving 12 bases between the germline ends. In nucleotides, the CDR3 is TGTGCCAGTAGGACAACAGGCGGGAACACTGAAGCTTTCTTT. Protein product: CASRTTGGNTEAFF.

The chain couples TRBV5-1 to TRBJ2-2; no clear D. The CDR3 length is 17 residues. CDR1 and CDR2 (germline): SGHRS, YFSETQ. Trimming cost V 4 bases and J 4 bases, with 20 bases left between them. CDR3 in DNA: TGCGCCAGCAGCACGGACCGGGCCCTCAAGGGCACCGGGGAGCTGTTTTTT. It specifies CASSTDRALKGTGELFF.

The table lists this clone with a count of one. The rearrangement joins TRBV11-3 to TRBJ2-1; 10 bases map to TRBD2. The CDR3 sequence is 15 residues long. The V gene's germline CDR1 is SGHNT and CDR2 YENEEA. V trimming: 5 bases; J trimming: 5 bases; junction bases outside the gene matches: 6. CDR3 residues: CASSPGTSVNNEQFF. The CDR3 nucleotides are TGTGCCAGCAGCCCCGGGACTAGCGTCAACAATGAGCAGTTCTTC.

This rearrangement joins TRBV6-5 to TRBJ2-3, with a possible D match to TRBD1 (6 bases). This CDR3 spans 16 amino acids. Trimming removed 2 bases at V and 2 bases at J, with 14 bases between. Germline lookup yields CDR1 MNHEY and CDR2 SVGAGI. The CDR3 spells CASSYRRQAITDTQYF. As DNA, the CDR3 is TGTGCCAGCAGTTACCGGAGACAGGCAATCACAGATACGCAGTATTTT.

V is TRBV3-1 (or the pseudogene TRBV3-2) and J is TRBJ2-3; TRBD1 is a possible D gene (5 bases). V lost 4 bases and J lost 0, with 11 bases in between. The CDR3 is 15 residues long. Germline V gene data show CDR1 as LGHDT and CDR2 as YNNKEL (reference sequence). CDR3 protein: CASSPRGRSTDTQYF. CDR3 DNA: TGTGCCAGCAGCCCAAGGGGCAGGAGCACAGATACGCAGTATTTT.

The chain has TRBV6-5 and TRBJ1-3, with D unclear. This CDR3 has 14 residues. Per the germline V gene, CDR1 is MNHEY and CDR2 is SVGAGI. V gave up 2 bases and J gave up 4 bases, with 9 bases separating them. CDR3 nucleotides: TGTGCCAGCAGTTACGGAGGCGCGGGAAACACCATATATTTT. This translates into CASSYGGAGNTIYF.

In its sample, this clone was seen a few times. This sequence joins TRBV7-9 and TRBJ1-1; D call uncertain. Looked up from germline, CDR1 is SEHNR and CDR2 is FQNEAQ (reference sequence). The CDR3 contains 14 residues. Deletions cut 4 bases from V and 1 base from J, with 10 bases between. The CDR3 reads CASSYGLANTEAFF. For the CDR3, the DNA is TGTGCCAGCAGCTATGGACTGGCGAACACTGAAGCTTTCTTT.

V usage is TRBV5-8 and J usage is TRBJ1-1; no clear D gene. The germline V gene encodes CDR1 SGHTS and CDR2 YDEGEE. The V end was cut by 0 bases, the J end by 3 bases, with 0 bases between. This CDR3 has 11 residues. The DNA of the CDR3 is TGTGCCAGCAGCTTGGACACTGAAGCTTTCTTT. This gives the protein CASSLDTEAFF.

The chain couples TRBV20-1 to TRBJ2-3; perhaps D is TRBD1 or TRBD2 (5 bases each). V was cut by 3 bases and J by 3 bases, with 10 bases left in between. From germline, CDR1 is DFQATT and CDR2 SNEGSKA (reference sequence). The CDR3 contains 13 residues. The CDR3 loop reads CSASGDPTDTQYF. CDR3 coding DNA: TGCAGTGCTAGTGGGGACCCTACAGATACGCAGTATTTT.

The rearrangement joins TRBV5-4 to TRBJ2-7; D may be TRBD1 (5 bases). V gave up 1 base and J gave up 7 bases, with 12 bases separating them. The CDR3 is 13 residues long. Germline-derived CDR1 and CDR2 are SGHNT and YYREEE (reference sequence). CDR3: CASSLTGNSEQYF. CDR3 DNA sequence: TGTGCCAGCAGCTTGACAGGTAACTCGGAGCAGTACTTC.

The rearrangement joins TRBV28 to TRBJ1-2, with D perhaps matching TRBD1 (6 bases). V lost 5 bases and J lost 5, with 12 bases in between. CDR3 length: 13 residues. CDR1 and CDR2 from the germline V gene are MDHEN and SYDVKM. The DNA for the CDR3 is TGTGCCAGCAGTGTGCAGGGGAGATATGGCTACACCTTC. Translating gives CASSVQGRYGYTF.

CDR3 DNA sequence: TGTGCCAGCAGCTTACGGTACAATCAGCCCCAGCATTTT. It specifies CASSLRYNQPQHF. V and J are TRBV7-2 and TRBJ1-5; D gene ambiguous. CDR1 and CDR2 from the germline V gene are SGHTA and FQGNSA. V was trimmed by 2 bases and J by 3 bases, leaving 5 bases between them. This CDR3 has 13 amino acids.